This TCR beta chain was identified in a study of cytomegalovirus exposure and HLA in healthy donors. Study-level points and caveats: In a later analysis, V- and J-gene trimming of beta chains associated with a DCLRE1C missense variant, replicated independently. The authors reported that TCR beta sequences could predict HLA-A and HLA-B alleles. These predictions were accurate for most subjects in the first cohort. Sequencing likely generated an artifact that appeared as a cluster of highly shared sequence variants.

PCR used 60 Vbeta primers and 13 Jbeta primers. Sequencing was performed with immunoSEQ multiplex PCR; in TCRdb, only in-frame clones are kept and a portion is missing. Of tens of thousands of clones detected, around two thirds appear once; the ten largest clones hold 3.4%. Germline assignment: CDR1 LNHNV and CDR2 YYDKDF (reference sequence). CDR3 size: 12 residues. This clone was counted only a few times. Its antigen is currently unknown. The junction departs from the called germline gene at one end, perhaps through a read error. The genes are TRBV15 and TRBJ2-1; D not certain. Source material: PBMCs. The sequence was collected from a woman in her 30s in good health and CMV-seronegative. The CDR3 DNA reads TGTGCCACCAGCAGAGATGAACTAATGGTGATCTTC. Translated, it gives CATSRDELMVIF.